The 26 T cell receptor beta chains listed next were all sequenced from one sample in a study of blood T cells in healthy people across ages. A second 7 to 11 cycle PCR used barcoded and J-beta primers. TCRdb recomputed calls from the 5' RACE reads with MiXCR, one row per CDR3 protein. The sample lists 790,000 or so distinct CDR3 sequences; less than 60% were seen once. Sequencing input: blood. Receptors were obtained from a man older than 75 in good health.

The chain employs TRBV12-3 or TRBV12-4 and TRBJ2-3, with D perhaps matching TRBD1 or TRBD2 (5 bases each). CDR3 length: 15 amino acids. Trimming cost V 5 bases and J 6 bases, with 18 bases left between them. The CDR3 region has the DNA TGTGCCAGCAGTCCGCCCAGGGCGGGTAGGGATACGCAGTATTTT. Translation: CASSPPRAGRDTQYF.

In DNA form, the CDR3 reads TGTGCCACCCGGGAGGGTACCGTCAGCTATGGCTACACCTTC. Protein sequence: CATREGTVSYGYTF. The J gene is TRBJ1-2, the V gene TRBV12-3 or TRBV12-4; D unresolved. The CDR3 extends over 14 amino acids. Deletions cut 10 bases from V and 4 bases from J, with 19 bases between.

The chain joins TRBV7-2 to TRBJ2-7; perhaps TRBD2 as D (6 bases). With 5 bases removed from V and 6 bases from J, the gap between germline ends came to 17 bases. The CDR3 totals 14 residues. Germline assignment: CDR1 SGHTA and CDR2 FQGNSA. The CDR3 nucleotides are TGTGCCAGCAGCCGAGGGGAGTCCGGGGGCGAGCAGTACTTC. This encodes CASSRGESGGEQYF.

This clonotype appeared a few times. The rearrangement uses TRBV5-1 and TRBJ2-5; 8 positions match TRBD2. The J call may be wrong; the DNA end is better matched by TRBJ2-7. The CDR3 runs to 15 residues. CDR1 is SGHRS and CDR2 is YFSETQ in the germline V gene. The CDR3 loop is CASSLVAAGDDEQYF. DNA for the CDR3: TGCGCCAGCAGCTTGGTGGCAGCGGGAGACGACGAGCAGTACTTC.

The chain has TRBV29-1 and TRBJ2-6, with a tentative D call TRBD1 (6 bases). CDR1 SQVTM and CDR2 ANQGSEA come from the germline V gene. With 4 bases removed from V and 0 bases from J, the gap between germline ends came to 19 bases. The CDR3 contains 18 residues. CDR3 coding DNA: TGCAGCGTTGGCTTGGCAGGGGTTATTCTCTCTGGGGCCAACGTCCTGACTTTC. As protein: CSVGLAGVILSGANVLTF.

This rearrangement joins TRBV4-3 to TRBJ1-4; D remains ambiguous. V lost 0 bases to trimming and J lost 4 bases, with 9 bases between them. Germline CDR1 is LGHNA and CDR2 is YSLEER. CDR3 length: 15 amino acids. CDR3 bases: TGCGCCAGCAGCCAAGAATTCGTCAGTAATGAAAAACTGTTTTTT. Amino acid sequence: CASSQEFVSNEKLFF.

V gene TRBV5-1 combines with J gene TRBJ2-5; 8 nucleotides line up with TRBD1. The germline CDR1 and CDR2 sequences are SGHRS and YFSETQ. The CDR3 is 14 residues long. Losses at the gene ends were 7 bases for V and 4 bases for J; bases not matched to a gene: 9. CDR3 in amino acids: CASPPRTGPETQYF. CDR3 nucleotide sequence: TGCGCCAGCCCCCCCCGGACAGGGCCAGAGACCCAGTACTTC.

The rearrangement uses TRBV28 and TRBJ2-5, with unresolved D. The assigned J gene may be wrong: the sequence end matches TRBJ2-7 better. The CDR3 covers 13 residues. CDR1 and CDR2 from the germline V gene are MDHEN and SYDVKM. This chain's CDR3 is CASSLIGHYEQYF. The DNA of the CDR3 is TGTGCCAGCAGTTTAATTGGCCACTACGAGCAGTACTTC.

This chain joins TRBV5-1 and TRBJ1-2; D ambiguous. Trimming pared 1 base from V and 4 bases from J, leaving 14 bases between. The CDR3 is 15 amino acids. CDR1 is SGHRS and CDR2 is YFSETQ in the germline V gene. The CDR3, as DNA: TGCGCCAGCAGCTTGCGACCCCGGGCCCCCTATGGCTACACCTTC. Its translation: CASSLRPRAPYGYTF.

This clonotype was picked up a small number of times. The CDR3 protein is CASSQGHAGWETQYF. The CDR3 bases are TGCGCCAGCAGCCAAGGGCATGCAGGGTGGGAGACCCAGTACTTC. The chain couples TRBV4-1 to TRBJ2-5; tentative D call: TRBD1 (5 bases). The CDR3 runs 15 residues. V gave up 1 base and J gave up 5 bases, with 14 bases separating them. Germline V gene data show CDR1 as MGHRA and CDR2 as YSYEKL.

The rearrangement joins TRBV4-2 to TRBJ1-6; TRBD1 matches at 9 bases. CDR1 is LGHNA and CDR2 is YNFKEQ in the germline V gene. The V segment lost 4 bases and the J segment 8 bases; nucleotides outside the gene matches: 15. This CDR3 is built from 18 residues. CDR3 nucleotides: TGTGCCAGCAGCCCCCGGACAGGGGTTTTTTCAGCAGATTCACCCCTCCACTTT. Amino acids: CASSPRTGVFSADSPLHF.

The rearrangement joins TRBV20-1 to TRBJ2-5; perhaps TRBD1 as D (5 bases). Trimming took off 4 bases at V and 1 base at J, with 13 bases between the two ends. CDR3 length: 14 residues. CDR1 and CDR2 from the germline V gene are DFQATT and SNEGSKA (reference sequence). CDR3 residues: CSANRRELQETQYF. The CDR3, as DNA: TGCAGTGCTAACCGCAGGGAACTCCAAGAGACCCAGTACTTC.

This clonotype came up a few times. This chain joins TRBV28 and TRBJ2-3, with 7 bases that match TRBD2. This CDR3 is 16 amino acids long. The ends lost 5 bases at V and 0 bases at J; junction bases unmatched: 8. Germline CDR1 is MDHEN and CDR2 is SYDVKM. CDR3 loop: CASSLTRAGSTDTQYF. DNA for the CDR3: TGTGCCAGCAGTCTAACACGAGCGGGGAGCACAGATACGCAGTATTTT.

The gene calls are TRBV10-3 and TRBJ2-3; D may correspond to TRBD1 or TRBD2 (5 bases each). Trimming left V 4 bases short and J 10 bases short, with 9 bases between. The germline CDR1 and CDR2 sequences are ENHRY and SYGVKD. The CDR3 contains 11 residues. CDR3 nucleotide sequence: TGTGCCATCAGTGTTGTGGGGGCGCAGTATTTT. It codes for CAISVVGAQYF.

The J gene is TRBJ2-7, the V gene TRBV5-1, with 11 bases aligning to TRBD1. V gave up 4 bases and J gave up 7 bases; unmatched junction bases: 7. There are 14 residues in the CDR3. CDR1 is SGHRS and CDR2 is YFSETQ in the germline V gene. DNA for the CDR3: TGCGCCAGCAGCCGGGACAGGGGGGACAATGAGCAGTACTTC. Translation gives CASSRDRGDNEQYF.

This sequence joins TRBV5-1 and TRBJ1-1; the D gene is possibly TRBD1 (6 bases). The CDR3 sequence is 15 residues long. V shed 3 bases and J shed 5 bases, with 17 bases lying between them. Germline CDR1 reads SGHRS; CDR2 reads YFSETQ. CDR3 nucleotide sequence: TGCGCCAGCAGCTCAACAGGGCGAAGTCGAACTGAAGCTTTCTTT. Its protein is CASSSTGRSRTEAFF.

With respect to this clonotype: Being one base from a much bigger clone, this may be a read error. The CDR3 here is CVSTAGSNQPQHF. As DNA, the CDR3 is TGTGTCAGCACCGCCGGGAGCAATCAGCCCCAGCATTTT. The J gene is TRBJ1-5, the V gene TRBV27; D gene ambiguous. The V gene's germline CDR1 is MNHEY and CDR2 SMNVEV (reference sequence). The CDR3 runs to 13 residues.

The chain carries TRBV9 and TRBJ2-3, with 11 bases identical to TRBD2. Trimming at V came to 4 bases and at J to 4 bases, leaving 5 bases not matched to a gene. The CDR3 sequence is 15 residues long. The germline CDR1 and CDR2 sequences are SGDLS and YYNGEE. The CDR3 sequence: CASSLGTSGADTQYF. CDR3 bases: TGTGCCAGCAGCCTCGGGACTAGCGGAGCAGATACGCAGTATTTT.

This chain connects TRBV4-3 to TRBJ2-5; D unresolved. The V gene's germline CDR1 is LGHNA and CDR2 YSLEER. V was trimmed by 0 bases and J by 1 base, leaving 6 bases between them. This CDR3 is built from 14 residues. The CDR3 coding sequence is TGCGCCAGCAGCCAAGATGATGGCCAAGAGACCCAGTACTTC. This gives the protein CASSQDDGQETQYF.

The chain carries TRBV12-3 or TRBV12-4 and TRBJ2-5; 9 nucleotides line up with TRBD2. V lost 2 bases and J lost 11; bases outside the gene matches: 12. This CDR3 is built from 15 residues. CDR3 amino acids: CASSLRSGRTNEQYF. In DNA, the CDR3 is TGTGCCAGCAGTTTAAGGAGCGGGAGGACCAATGAGCAGTACTTC.

The sample holds a few counts of this clonotype. The gene calls are TRBV5-1 and TRBJ2-1, with 10 bases matching TRBD1. CDR3 length: 12 amino acids. Germline V gene lookup returns CDR1 SGHRS and CDR2 YFSETQ. The V segment lost 5 bases and the J segment 10 bases; nucleotides outside the gene matches: 3. CDR3 sequence: CASSTGQGEQFF. CDR3 bases: TGCGCCAGCAGTACGGGACAGGGGGAGCAGTTCTTC.

This chain joins TRBV7-2 and TRBJ2-5; 8 positions agree with TRBD2. Unmatched junction bases numbered 14, after V lost 5 bases and J lost 0 bases. The CDR3 sequence is 18 residues long. Germline V CDR1 and CDR2: SGHTA, FQGNSA. The DNA for the CDR3 is TGTGCCAGCAGCACGCAAGGCGCGGGACTAGGACACCAAGAGACCCAGTACTTC. This codes for CASSTQGAGLGHQETQYF.

The chain carries TRBV20-1 and TRBJ2-1; D is perhaps TRBD2 (5 bases). Germline CDR1 reads DFQATT; CDR2 reads SNEGSKA (reference sequence). Trimming took 6 bases from V and 8 from J, leaving 14 bases between them. CDR3 size: 12 residues. In DNA, the CDR3 is TGCAGTGCAAGGCGCTCTAGCCATGAGCAGTTCTTC. This sequence encodes CSARRSSHEQFF.

This clonotype was detected a few times. V is TRBV5-1 and J is TRBJ2-1, with TRBD2 matching over 10 bases. Trimming removed 5 bases from V and 9 bases from J; junction bases left unmatched: 11. CDR1 SGHRS and CDR2 YFSETQ come from the germline V gene. The CDR3 spans 15 residues. The CDR3 bases are TGCGCCAGCAGTTTAGCCGGGACTAGCGCTGGTGAGCAGTTCTTC. Translating gives CASSLAGTSAGEQFF.

This clonotype was detected a few times. The chain employs TRBV20-1 and TRBJ1-2, with D unresolved. V lost 1 base and J lost 1, with 7 bases in between. The CDR3 totals 13 residues. CDR1 is DFQATT, CDR2 SNEGSKA, per germline (reference sequence). CDR3: CSARAQHNYGYTF. The CDR3 DNA follows: TGCAGTGCTAGAGCTCAACATAACTATGGCTACACCTTC.

V and J are TRBV12-3 or TRBV12-4 and TRBJ1-1; D is unresolved. The V end was cut by 4 bases, the J end by 5 bases, with 11 bases between. CDR3 length: 13 residues. CDR3 sequence (DNA): TGTGCCAGCAGTTCGAGTAGGGAGACTGAAGCTTTCTTT. Its translation: CASSSSRETEAFF.